The clone carrying this T cell receptor beta chain was recorded at least ten times. The sample belongs to a study of T-cell reconstitution after alpha-beta-depleted transplantation in children. The TCRbeta library was prepared with unique molecular identifiers. TCRdb re-called the PCR reads through MiXCR, storing one row per CDR3 protein. The table includes about 200,000 distinct CDR3 sequences, 13% to 15% detected once. V lost 0 bases, J lost 2 bases, and 5 bases stayed unmatched. Per the germline V gene, CDR1 is DFQATT and CDR2 is SNEGSKA (reference sequence). The CDR3 extends over 15 amino acids. The source of this sequence is a human donor who donated a stem cell graft to a child with acute lymphoblastic leukemia. Here the sequenced sample was PBMCs from the stem cell graft donor, taken from the stem cell graft. The chain recombines TRBV20-1 with TRBJ2-3; 7 bases map to TRBD1. CDR3 coding DNA: TGCAGTGCTAGAGATTTGGGACAGATCACAGATACGCAGTATTTT. This translates into CSARDLGQITDTQYF.